This TCR beta chain was profiled in a study of identical twins. A note on this clonotype: Its antigen is as yet unknown.

A universal primer site arose from template switching, and cDNA bore unique molecular identifiers. MiXCR, run by TCRdb on the 5' RACE reads, gives a single entry per CDR3 protein. The table lists 600,000 to 700,000 distinct CDR3 sequences, around 20% of them singletons. Study-level points and caveats: While abundant cord blood beta clonotypes carried fewer insertions, memory repertoires showed no such pattern.

Germline V gene lookup returns CDR1 SGHRS and CDR2 YFSETQ. CDR3 length equals 14 residues. Between the trimmed V and J ends, which lost 1 base and 8 bases, there was a span of 13 bases. The same sample was also used in a study of T cells expressing NK-cell markers. That study adds: Investigators obtained TCR beta repertoires from sorted CD3+CD56+NKG2C+, CD3+CD56+NKG2C- and CD3+CD56-NKG2C+ T cells.

This TCR came from a young woman in good health. The chain uses TRBV5-1 and TRBJ2-1, with D possibly being TRBD1 or TRBD2 (6 bases each). Material: PBMCs. The CDR3: CASSLRGLRDEQFF. The CDR3 DNA reads as TGCGCCAGCAGCTTGCGGGGGCTCAGGGATGAGCAGTTCTTC.